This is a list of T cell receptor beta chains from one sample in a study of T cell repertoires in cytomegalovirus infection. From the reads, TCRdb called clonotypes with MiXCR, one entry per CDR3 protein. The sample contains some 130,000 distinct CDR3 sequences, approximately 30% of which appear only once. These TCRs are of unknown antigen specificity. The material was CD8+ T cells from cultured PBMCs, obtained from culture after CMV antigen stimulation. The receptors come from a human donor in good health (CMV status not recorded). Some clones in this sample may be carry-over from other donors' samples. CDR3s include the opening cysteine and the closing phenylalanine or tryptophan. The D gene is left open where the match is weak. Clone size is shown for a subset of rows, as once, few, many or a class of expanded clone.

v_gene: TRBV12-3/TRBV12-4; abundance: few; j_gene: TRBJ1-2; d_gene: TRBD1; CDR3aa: CASSLAGGVGYGYTF; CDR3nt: TGTGCCAGCAGTCTCGCAGGGGGCGTAGGCTATGGCTACACCTTC
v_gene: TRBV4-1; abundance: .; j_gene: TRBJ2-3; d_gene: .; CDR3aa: CASSQRIAESTDTQYF; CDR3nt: TGCGCCAGCAGCCAACGAATAGCAGAAAGCACAGATACGCAGTATTTT
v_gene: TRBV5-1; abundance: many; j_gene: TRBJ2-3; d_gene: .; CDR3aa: CASSRSGLGPSTDTQYF; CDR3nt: TGCGCCAGCAGCAGGTCGGGACTGGGCCCTAGCACAGATACGCAGTATTTT
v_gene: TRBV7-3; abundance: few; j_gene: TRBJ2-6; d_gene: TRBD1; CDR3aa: CASSLLPGGSGANVLTF; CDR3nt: TGTGCCAGCAGCCTCCTCCCAGGGGGCTCTGGGGCCAACGTCCTGACTTTC
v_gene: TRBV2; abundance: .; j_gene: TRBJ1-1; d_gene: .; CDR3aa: CASMAREGNTEAFF; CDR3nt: TGTGCCAGCATGGCAAGGGAGGGGAACACTGAAGCTTTCTTT
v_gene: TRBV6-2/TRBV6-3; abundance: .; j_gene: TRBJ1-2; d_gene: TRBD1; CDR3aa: CASSSEVTGIGQDGYTF; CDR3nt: TGTGCCAGCAGTTCAGAAGTAACAGGGATTGGACAGGATGGCTACACCTTC
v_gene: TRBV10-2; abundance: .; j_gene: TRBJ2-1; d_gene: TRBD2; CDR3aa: CASKERGVVEQFF; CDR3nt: TGCGCCAGCAAGGAGCGGGGGGTCGTTGAGCAGTTCTTC
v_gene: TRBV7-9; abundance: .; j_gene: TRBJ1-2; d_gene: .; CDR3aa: CASSPGDPANYGYTF; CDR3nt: TGTGCCAGCAGCCCTGGGGACCCCGCTAACTATGGCTACACCTTC
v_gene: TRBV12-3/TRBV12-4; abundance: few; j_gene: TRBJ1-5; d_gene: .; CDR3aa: CASSFTSGDQPQHF; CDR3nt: TGTGCCAGCAGTTTCACTTCCGGGGATCAGCCCCAGCATTTT
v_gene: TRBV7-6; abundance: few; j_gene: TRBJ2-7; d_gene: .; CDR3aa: CASSPQGPYEQYF; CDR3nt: TGTGCCAGCAGCCCCCAGGGTCCATACGAGCAGTACTTC
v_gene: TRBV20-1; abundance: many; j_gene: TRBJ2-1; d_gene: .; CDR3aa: CSARVDAVGSYNEQFF; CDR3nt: TGCAGTGCTAGAGTTGACGCAGTCGGGTCCTACAATGAGCAGTTCTTC
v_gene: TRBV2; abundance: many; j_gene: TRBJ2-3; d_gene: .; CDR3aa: CASSEEGVSTDTQYF; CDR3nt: TGTGCCAGCAGTGAAGAAGGGGTTAGCACAGATACGCAGTATTTT
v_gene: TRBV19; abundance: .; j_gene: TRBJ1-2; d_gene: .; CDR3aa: CASSIQGLAHGYTF; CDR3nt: TGTGCCAGTAGTATCCAGGGGCTGGCTCATGGCTACACCTTC
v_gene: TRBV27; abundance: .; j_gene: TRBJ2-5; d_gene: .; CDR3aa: CASSPITGETQYF; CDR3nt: TGTGCCAGCAGCCCAATCACTGGGGAGACCCAGTACTTC
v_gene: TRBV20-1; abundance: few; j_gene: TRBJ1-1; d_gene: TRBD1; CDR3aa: CSATIPGQGIGTEAFF; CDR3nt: TGCAGTGCTACTATTCCGGGACAGGGTATAGGAACTGAAGCTTTCTTT